The 18 T cell receptor beta chains below all came from one sample that was sequenced in a study of T cells in localized non-small cell lung cancer. Only in-frame clones appear in the TCRdb table, and some are missing; sequencing was by immunoSEQ multiplex PCR. This table holds around 92,000 clones, more than 75% found once. Sequenced here: PBMCs, sampled before any cancer treatment. The receptors come from a woman between 35 and 70 years old with stage II squamous cell lung carcinoma.

The chain has TRBV7-9 and TRBJ2-7; D remains unclear. There are 15 residues in the CDR3. V was trimmed by 7 bases and J by 0 bases, leaving 16 bases between them. Germline values: CDR1 SEHNR, CDR2 FQNEAQ (reference sequence). CDR3: CASTLWPSSSYEQYF. The CDR3 DNA reads as TGTGCCAGCACGTTGTGGCCGAGTAGCTCCTACGAGCAGTACTTC.

This chain connects TRBV21-1 to TRBJ2-1. TRBV21-1 constitutes a pseudogene. CDR3 size: 13 residues. In DNA, the CDR3 is TGTGCCAGCAGCAAAGATATCCGGGCTGAGCAGTTCTTC. Protein sequence: CASSKDIRAEQFF.

The chain joins TRBV6-5 to TRBJ2-7; D might be TRBD2 (7 bases). The CDR3 has 12 amino acids. Trimming removed 7 bases from V and 7 bases from J, with 14 bases in between. Germline V gives CDR1 MNHEY, CDR2 SVGAGI. CDR3 residues: CASTRGAREQYF. For the CDR3, the DNA is TGTGCCAGCACCCGGGGGGCTCGGGAGCAGTACTTC.

The chain recombines TRBV11-2 with TRBJ2-1; the match to TRBD1 covers 8 bases. From germline, CDR1 is SGHAT and CDR2 FQNNGV. J was trimmed by 7 bases and V by 3 bases; bases with no gene match: 8. The length of the CDR3 is 15 residues. The CDR3 region is CASSFPRGRRNEQFF. CDR3 sequence (DNA): TGTGCCAGCAGCTTTCCCAGGGGGCGAAGGAATGAGCAGTTCTTC. Combining the CDR3 with reference TRBV11-2 and TRBJ2-1 gives the whole variable domain EAGVAQSPRYKIIEKRQSVAFWCNPISGHATLYWYQQILGQGPKLLIQFQNNGVVDDSQLPKDRFSAERLKGVDSTLKIQPAKLEDSAVYLCASSFPRGRRNEQFFGPGTRLTVL.

This clone was counted only a few times. This chain connects TRBV5-6 to TRBJ2-7; 10 nucleotides match TRBD2. The junction had 5 bases not matched to a gene; V was cut back by 2 bases and J by 6 bases. The CDR3 covers 14 residues. CDR1 SGHDT and CDR2 YYEEEE come from the germline V gene. The DNA of the CDR3 is TGTGCCAGCAGCTTCAGCGGGAGGGTCCGCGAGCAGTACTTC. This gives the protein CASSFSGRVREQYF.

The chain employs TRBV6-6 and TRBJ1-4; no reliable D call. V was trimmed by 0 bases and J by 8 bases, leaving 1 base between them. CDR3 length equals 11 residues. Looked up from germline, CDR1 is MNHNY and CDR2 is SVGAGI (reference sequence). CDR3 residues: CASSYSEKLFF. The CDR3 DNA follows: TGTGCCAGCAGTTACTCCGAAAAACTGTTTTTT.

The chain employs TRBV25-1 and TRBJ2-5; the D is unclear. Looked up from germline, CDR1 is MGHDK and CDR2 is SYGVNS. CDR3 length equals 13 residues. V gave up 6 bases and J gave up 1 base, with 9 bases separating them. DNA for the CDR3: TGTGCCAGCAGCGACGGAACCCAAGAGACCCAGTACTTC. Translated, it gives CASSDGTQETQYF.

CDR3 nucleotide sequence: TGTGCCAGCAGCTCTAACCCACAACCCTCCTACGAGCAGTACTTC. As protein: CASSSNPQPSYEQYF. The genes are TRBV7-6 and TRBJ2-7; D is unclear. Trimming cost V 4 bases and J 0 bases, with 13 bases left between them. CDR3 length equals 15 residues. The germline V gene has CDR1 SGHVS and CDR2 FNYEAQ.

The chain recombines TRBV11-2 with TRBJ1-3; D is ambiguous. V was trimmed by 5 bases and J by 4 bases, leaving 12 bases between them. The CDR3 has 14 amino acids. The germline V gene has CDR1 SGHAT and CDR2 FQNNGV. Written as DNA, the CDR3 is TGTGCCAGCAGCCGCCCTTTAATGGGAAACACCATATATTTT. Residues: CASSRPLMGNTIYF.

V gene TRBV27 combines with J gene TRBJ2-1; 10 bases are shared with TRBD2. The CDR3 covers 13 residues. J lost 5 bases, V lost 9 bases, and 4 bases had no gene match. The germline CDR1 and CDR2 sequences are MNHEY and SMNVEV (reference sequence). In DNA form, the CDR3 reads TGTGCCAGTTTAGCGGGAGGACACAATGAGCAGTTCTTC. Its translation: CASLAGGHNEQFF.

This chain links TRBV19 with TRBJ1-2; perhaps TRBD1 as D (6 bases). Germline CDR1 is LNHDA and CDR2 is SQIVND (reference sequence). The CDR3 has 13 amino acids. The ends were cut back, 7 bases at V and 8 bases at J, with 17 bases in the middle. In DNA, the CDR3 is TGTGCCAGTACCATCGGGGGGGCGAGAGGCTACACCTTC. Protein product: CASTIGGARGYTF.

The chain joins TRBV6-1 to TRBJ2-7; a possible D gene is TRBD2 (5 bases). The CDR3 has 15 residues. With 5 bases removed from V and 6 bases from J, the gap between germline ends came to 20 bases. Germline-derived CDR1 and CDR2 are MNHNS and SASEGT. In DNA form, the CDR3 reads TGTGCCAGCAGTACTCACGGCCTTGTAGCGACCGAGCAGTACTTC. It is translated as CASSTHGLVATEQYF.

The chain recombines TRBV19 with TRBJ1-5, with unresolved D. Germline-derived CDR1 and CDR2 are LNHDA and SQIVND (reference sequence). The CDR3 is made up of 12 amino acids. V gave up 2 bases and J gave up 5 bases, with 4 bases separating them. Written as DNA, the CDR3 is TGTGCCAGTAGTATACTTGATCAGCCCCAGCATTTT. Translated, it gives CASSILDQPQHF.

This clone was counted once. The chain carries TRBV19 and TRBJ1-2; D is ambiguous. The CDR3 consists of 10 residues. Trimming removed 6 bases at V and 10 bases at J, with 9 bases between. Germline V gene lookup returns CDR1 LNHDA and CDR2 SQIVND (reference sequence). CDR3 in DNA: TGTGCCAGTAGGTCCGGGTCCTACACCTTC. Translation gives CASRSGSYTF.

The table lists this clone with a few counts. The chain uses TRBV5-1 and TRBJ1-5, with D possibly being TRBD1 (6 bases). The CDR3 is 14 residues long. The germline V gene has CDR1 SGHRS and CDR2 YFSETQ. V was clipped by 0 bases and J by 7 bases, with 11 bases between them. This chain's CDR3 is CASSLDGGFQPQHF. CDR3 bases: TGCGCCAGCAGCTTGGACGGGGGCTTCCAGCCCCAGCATTTT.

The gene calls are TRBV2 and TRBJ2-7; possibly TRBD2 for D (6 bases). The CDR3 totals 17 residues. Germline V gene data show CDR1 as SNHLY and CDR2 as FYNNEI. V lost 1 base, J lost 2 bases, and 18 bases lay in between. Written as DNA, the CDR3 is TGTGCCAGCAGTGAAGGTGTTGGGAGGACAACTCCCTACGAGCAGTACTTC. It specifies CASSEGVGRTTPYEQYF.

V usage is TRBV28 and J usage is TRBJ1-6; D unclear. With 5 bases removed from V and 9 bases from J, the gap between germline ends came to 17 bases. The CDR3 consists of 15 residues. Germline CDR1 MDHEN, CDR2 SYDVKM. The CDR3 sequence: CASSTRGGSLSPLHF. CDR3 in DNA: TGTGCCAGCAGTACTCGGGGAGGTTCCCTTTCACCCCTCCACTTT.

The chain uses TRBV6-6 and TRBJ1-1, with 7 nucleotides matching TRBD1. In germline, CDR1 is MNHNY, CDR2 SVGAGI (reference sequence). The CDR3 consists of 14 residues. V lost 2 bases, J lost 5 bases, and 5 bases stayed unmatched. In nucleotides, the CDR3 is TGTGCCAGCAGTTACCGACAGGGCAGAACTGAAGCTTTCTTT. Encoded protein: CASSYRQGRTEAFF.